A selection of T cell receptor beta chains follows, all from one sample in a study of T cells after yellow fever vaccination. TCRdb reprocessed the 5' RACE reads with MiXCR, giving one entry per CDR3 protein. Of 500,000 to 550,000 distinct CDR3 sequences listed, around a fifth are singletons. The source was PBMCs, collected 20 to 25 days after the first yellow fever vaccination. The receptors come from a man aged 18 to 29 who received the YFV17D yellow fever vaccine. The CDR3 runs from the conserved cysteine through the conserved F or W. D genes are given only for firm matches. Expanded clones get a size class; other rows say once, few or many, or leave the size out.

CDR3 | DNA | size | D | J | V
CASSSGQGRNTIYF | TGTGCCAGCAGCTCCGGACAGGGGCGAAACACCATATATTTT | . | TRBD1 | TRBJ1-3 | TRBV11-1
CASSLAPPRDNEQFF | TGTGCCAGCAGCTTAGCGCCCCCGAGGGACAATGAGCAGTTCTTC | . | . | TRBJ2-1 | TRBV7-9
CASTPSLASDTQYF | TGTGCCAGCACCCCATCGCTCGCCTCAGATACGCAGTATTTT | once | . | TRBJ2-3 | TRBV14
CSASPSFGDANTGELFF | TGCAGTGCCTCCCCTTCCTTTGGGGACGCGAACACCGGGGAGCTGTTTTTT | few | . | TRBJ2-2 | TRBV20-1
CASSLVVGLAGGQHTQYF | TGTGCCAGCAGCTTAGTTGTCGGACTAGCGGGGGGGCAGCATACGCAGTATTTT | . | TRBD2 | TRBJ2-3 | TRBV7-8
CASSARQDYGYTF | TGTGCCAGCAGCGCGCGACAGGACTATGGCTACACCTTC | . | . | TRBJ1-2 | TRBV12-3/TRBV12-4
CASSLDGGGYNEQFF | TGCGCCAGCAGCTTGGACGGAGGGGGCTACAATGAGCAGTTCTTC | few | . | TRBJ2-1 | TRBV5-1
CASSSQGLGSYNEQFF | TGCGCCAGCAGCTCCCAGGGGCTCGGATCCTACAATGAGCAGTTCTTC | few | . | TRBJ2-1 | TRBV5-1
CATSRERGGDTQYF | TGTGCCACCAGCAGAGAGCGGGGGGGGGATACGCAGTATTTT | few | TRBD2 | TRBJ2-3 | TRBV15
CASSQPSGGARYF | TGCGCCAGCAGCCAACCTAGCGGGGGGGCCCGGTATTTT | few | TRBD2 | TRBJ2-3 | TRBV4-3
CATSPWGSQETQYF | TGTGCCACCTCTCCCTGGGGGTCCCAAGAGACCCAGTACTTC | . | . | TRBJ2-5 | TRBV2
CATSRARTSGANVLTF | TGTGCCACCAGCAGAGCACGGACCTCTGGGGCCAACGTCCTGACTTTC | many | . | TRBJ2-6 | TRBV15
CSALSAGGYEQYF | TGCAGCGCGTTAAGCGCAGGGGGCTACGAGCAGTACTTC | few | TRBD1 | TRBJ2-7 | TRBV29-1
CASSVEGPVETGELFF | TGTGCCAGCAGCGTAGAAGGGCCAGTGGAGACCGGGGAGCTGTTTTTT | few | . | TRBJ2-2 | TRBV9
CASSYSNSGHSRSYEQYF | TGTGCCAGCAGTTACTCGAACTCGGGGCACTCAAGGTCCTACGAGCAGTACTTC | . | . | TRBJ2-7 | TRBV6-2/TRBV6-3
CASSQGGGRGKEQYF | TGCGCCAGCAGCCAAGGAGGCGGCAGGGGGAAGGAGCAGTACTTC | . | TRBD1 | TRBJ2-7 | TRBV4-1
CASSYAALGDTQYF | TGTGCCAGCAGCTACGCCGCGTTGGGAGATACGCAGTATTTT | . | . | TRBJ2-3 | TRBV7-2
CASSAGPLLETQYF | TGTGCCAGCAGCGCGGGACCCCTATTGGAGACCCAGTACTTC | few | . | TRBJ2-5 | TRBV5-4
CSASRITGELFF | TGCAGTGCTAGCCGGATCACCGGGGAGCTGTTTTTT | . | . | TRBJ2-2 | TRBV20-1
CASSQAPGQGVYEQYF | TGTGCCAGCAGCCAAGCTCCGGGACAGGGGGTGTACGAGCAGTACTTC | . | TRBD1 | TRBJ2-7 | TRBV4-2
CASTLTYTDTQYF | TGTGCCAGCACCTTAACCTACACAGATACGCAGTATTTT | few | . | TRBJ2-3 | TRBV11-2
CASGLFTTQAFF | TGTGCTAGTGGTTTGTTCACTACCCAAGCTTTCTTT | . | . | TRBJ1-1 | TRBV12-5
CASSPRTGDTDTQYF | TGTGCCAGCAGCCCGAGGACAGGGGACACAGATACGCAGTATTTT | . | TRBD1 | TRBJ2-3 | TRBV7-9
CASSRTTGEDEQFF | TGCGCCAGCAGCCGTACTACAGGTGAGGATGAGCAGTTCTTC | . | . | TRBJ2-1 | TRBV5-1
CASSSRPAYNEKLFF | TGTGCCAGCAGCTCCAGGCCGGCCTACAATGAAAAACTGTTTTTT | . | . | TRBJ1-4 | TRBV5-6
CASSLAGGDLQDTQYF | TGTGCCAGTAGCTTGGCTGGCGGGGATCTCCAAGATACGCAGTATTTT | . | . | TRBJ2-3 | TRBV19
CASSFDLTDTQYF | TGCGCCAGCAGCTTTGACCTCACAGATACGCAGTATTTT | . | . | TRBJ2-3 | TRBV5-1
CASSLVRGPTDTQYF | TGTGCCAGCAGTTTAGTTAGGGGGCCAACAGATACGCAGTATTTT | . | TRBD1 | TRBJ2-3 | TRBV12-3/TRBV12-4
CSVGEGATQYF | TGCAGCGTTGGTGAGGGGGCAACGCAGTATTTT | . | TRBD1 | TRBJ2-3 | TRBV29-1
CASSNPLGVGKNIQYF | TGTGCCAGCAGTAATCCTTTGGGGGTTGGCAAAAACATTCAGTACTTC | few | . | TRBJ2-4 | TRBV12-3/TRBV12-4
CSVEDAGGIRHF | TGCAGCGTTGAAGACGCAGGTGGGATTAGACACTTC | few | . | TRBJ2-5 | TRBV29-1
CASSQYLGPNNEQFF | TGCGCCAGCAGCCAATACCTGGGACCAAACAATGAGCAGTTCTTC | . | . | TRBJ2-1 | TRBV4-1
CASSYSPKETGELFF | TGTGCCAGCAGTTACTCACCGAAAGAAACCGGGGAGCTGTTTTTT | few | . | TRBJ2-2 | TRBV6-2/TRBV6-3
CASSPPGDEKLFF | TGTGCCAGCTCACCACCAGGAGATGAAAAACTGTTTTTT | . | . | TRBJ1-4 | TRBV18
CASSLGRSQGTQYF | TGTGCCAGCAGCCTTGGACGGTCCCAGGGTACGCAGTATTTT | many | . | TRBJ2-3 | TRBV7-2
CATTGGDYPLTDTQYF | TGTGCCACCACCGGGGGGGACTACCCACTCACAGATACGCAGTATTTT | . | TRBD2 | TRBJ2-3 | TRBV15
CASTGGKNIQYF | TGTGCCAGCACAGGAGGCAAAAACATTCAGTACTTC | few | . | TRBJ2-4 | TRBV6-1
CASSVPPYNEQFF | TGTGCCAGCAGTGTCCCACCCTACAATGAGCAGTTCTTC | . | . | TRBJ2-1 | TRBV6-2/TRBV6-3
CASTREVSDTQYF | TGTGCCAGCACTCGGGAGGTATCAGATACGCAGTATTTT | few | TRBD2 | TRBJ2-3 | TRBV2
CASSHEWRLAGEETQYF | TGTGCCAGCAGCCACGAATGGAGACTAGCGGGGGAAGAGACCCAGTACTTC | few | TRBD2 | TRBJ2-5 | TRBV4-2
CASGQGVTNTGELFF | TGTGCCAGCGGGCAGGGAGTCACCAACACCGGGGAGCTGTTTTTT | . | . | TRBJ2-2 | TRBV27
CASSGGNSGVQETQYF | TGCGCCAGCAGCGGGGGAAATAGCGGGGTCCAAGAGACCCAGTACTTC | few | TRBD2 | TRBJ2-5 | TRBV5-1
CASSPPGSQETQYF | TGTGCCAGCTCACCACCGGGCAGCCAAGAGACCCAGTACTTC | many | . | TRBJ2-5 | TRBV18
CSAREGRRSSYEQYF | TGCAGTGCTAGAGAAGGGCGACGGTCTAGCTACGAGCAGTACTTC | . | . | TRBJ2-7 | TRBV20-1
CASSRTSGGARAGELFF | TGCGCCAGCAGCCGGACTAGCGGGGGGGCCCGAGCCGGGGAGCTGTTTTTT | many | TRBD2 | TRBJ2-2 | TRBV5-1
CASSHGRASNIQYF | TGTGCCAGCAGCCATGGTAGGGCCTCTAACATTCAGTACTTC | . | . | TRBJ2-4 | TRBV3-1
CASSDDGNAYEQYF | TGCGCCAGCAGCGACGACGGAAATGCCTACGAGCAGTACTTC | . | . | TRBJ2-7 | TRBV5-1
CSAGGGDRVYYGYTF | TGCAGTGCTGGAGGGGGGGACAGGGTTTACTATGGCTACACCTTC | many | TRBD1 | TRBJ1-2 | TRBV20-1
CASSWDFFTDTQYF | TGTGCCAGCAGCTGGGACTTCTTCACAGATACGCAGTATTTT | few | . | TRBJ2-3 | TRBV7-2
CAWSKFVGGTEAFF | TGTGCCTGGAGTAAGTTCGTGGGTGGGACTGAAGCTTTCTTT | . | . | TRBJ1-1 | TRBV30
CASSVGTSTDTQYF | TGCGCCAGCAGCGTTGGGACTAGCACAGATACGCAGTATTTT | few | . | TRBJ2-3 | TRBV5-1
CASSDGGASDTQYF | TGTGCCAGCAGTGACGGGGGGGCCTCAGATACGCAGTATTTT | many | . | TRBJ2-3 | TRBV6-4
CASSIGVGTDTQYF | TGTGCCAGTAGTATAGGAGTCGGCACAGATACGCAGTATTTT | few | . | TRBJ2-3 | TRBV19
CASSNPPWTGGETQYF | TGTGCCAGCAGCAACCCCCCCTGGACAGGGGGGGAGACCCAGTACTTC | . | TRBD1 | TRBJ2-5 | TRBV6-1
CSASRGLGTDTQYF | TGCAGTGCTTCCAGGGGGCTCGGCACAGATACGCAGTATTTT | . | TRBD1 | TRBJ2-3 | TRBV20-1
CASARRGQEEQYF | TGCGCCAGCGCCCGTCGGGGGCAAGAAGAGCAGTACTTC | . | . | TRBJ2-7 | TRBV10-1
CASSRSTGPLTFYNEQFF | TGTGCCAGCAGCCGGAGCACGGGACCCCTTACTTTTTACAATGAGCAGTTCTTC | . | . | TRBJ2-1 | TRBV4-2
CASSYSIHLEVFALHF | TGTGCCAGCAGTTACTCGATCCACCTCGAGGTTTTCGCCCTCCACTTT | many | . | TRBJ1-6 | TRBV6-5
CSASPYRENQPQHF | TGCAGTGCTAGTCCTTACAGGGAGAATCAGCCCCAGCATTTT | . | . | TRBJ1-5 | TRBV20-1